Only a few counts were recorded for the clone carrying this T cell receptor (beta chain). Per the authors' pipeline: Amplification with reference gene primers provided the estimates of nucleated cell counts. Data came from immunoSEQ multiplex PCR; TCRdb stores just in-frame clones and leaves some out. V, J and clone size derive from that table, while D and trimming were established from the DNA sequence. Among 170,000 or so clones, 80% to 90% were seen once, and the ten largest hold 7% to 10%. The source of the sample is a study of blood T cell repertoires in COVID-19. Turning to the study itself: Samples came from the United States, Italy and Spain, spanning acute and convalescent COVID-19. T cells, B-cell-depleted T cells, or PBMCs supplied cDNA or gDNA.

Deletions cut 3 bases from V and 3 bases from J, with 12 bases between. The germline CDR1 and CDR2 sequences are MNHEY and SVGAGI. The CDR3 has 14 residues. This TCR was recovered from a man in his fifties with active or convalescent COVID-19. The chain links TRBV6-5 to TRBJ2-7; possible D gene TRBD2, 6 bases. Sequencing used peripheral blood. The CDR3: CASSYQEGYYEQYF. DNA of the CDR3: TGTGCCAGCAGTTATCAGGAGGGCTACTACGAGCAGTACTTC.